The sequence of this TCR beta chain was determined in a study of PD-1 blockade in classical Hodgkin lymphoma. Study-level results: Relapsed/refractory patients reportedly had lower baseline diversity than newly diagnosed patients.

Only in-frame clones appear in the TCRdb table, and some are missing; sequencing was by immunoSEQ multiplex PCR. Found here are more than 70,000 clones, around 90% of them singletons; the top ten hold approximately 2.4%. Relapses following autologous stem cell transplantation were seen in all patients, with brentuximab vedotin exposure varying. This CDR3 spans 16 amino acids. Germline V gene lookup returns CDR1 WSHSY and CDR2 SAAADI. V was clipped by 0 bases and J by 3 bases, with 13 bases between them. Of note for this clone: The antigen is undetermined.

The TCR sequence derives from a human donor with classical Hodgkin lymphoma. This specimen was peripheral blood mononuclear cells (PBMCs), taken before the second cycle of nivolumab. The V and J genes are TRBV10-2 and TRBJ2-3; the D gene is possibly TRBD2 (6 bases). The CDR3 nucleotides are TGCGCCAGCAGTGAGTCCCCAAGCGGGCGGACAGATACGCAGTATTTT. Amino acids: CASSESPSGRTDTQYF.